This T cell receptor beta chain stems from a study of regulatory T cells in long-lasting Graves disease. Study-wide points: There was favoring of TRBV28, TRBJ1-2 and TRBJ2-5 in persistent disease.

As to time point: newly diagnosed GD, antithyroid drugs for less than 3 months. Researchers made the TCR library from RNA that was extracted from PBMCs. Library construction for TCR beta used iRepertoire HTBI primers and Arm-PCR of CDR3 regions. One entry per CDR3 protein, called by TCRdb with MiXCR from the multiplex PCR reads. The profile covers 530,000 or so distinct CDR3 sequences, with 13% appearing a single time and roughly a tenth taken by the ten largest. CDR1 is DFQATT and CDR2 is SNEGSKA in the germline V gene (reference sequence). This CDR3 has 15 amino acids. V shed 2 bases, J shed 7 bases, and the junction held 7 bases outside the gene matches. This clonotype occurred many times. Antigen: not known. The same specimen was also included in a second study, on T cells in Graves' hyperthyroidism and ophthalmopathy. Turning to that study: Researchers defined stable Graves' hyperthyroidism as no ophthalmopathy progression within 18 months. Primed by the HTBI set, a first-round RT-PCR was run on the TCR CDR3. Blood shared most expanded thyroid clonotypes above 0.001.

The chain joins TRBV20-1 to TRBJ2-7; 14 nucleotides agree with TRBD2. Sequencing was performed on peripheral blood mononuclear cells (PBMCs), taken at new diagnosis, from a patient treated with antithyroid drugs. This TCR came from a young man with Graves disease. The CDR3 sequence is CSARPRLAGGLEQYF. For the CDR3, the DNA is TGCAGTGCTAGACCGAGACTAGCGGGAGGGTTGGAGCAGTACTTC.